These 30 T cell receptor beta chains were all obtained from the same sample, sequenced in a study of identical twins. Each CDR3 protein is one row after TCRdb ran MiXCR on the 5' RACE reads. The table has just over 450,000 distinct CDR3 sequences, over 12% seen once. In addition, the sample was reused for a study of yellow fever vaccine responses in identical twins.

Sequences were obtained from CD4+ T cells sorted from blood. The receptor source for this set is a young woman in good health.

The V call is TRBV29-1, the J call TRBJ2-1, with D uncertain. This CDR3 is built from 13 residues. Per the germline V gene, CDR1 is SQVTM and CDR2 is ANQGSEA. V shed 7 bases and J shed 5 bases, with 15 bases lying between them. The CDR3 region is CSASFGPDNEQFF. In nucleotides, the CDR3 is TGCAGCGCTTCTTTTGGGCCCGACAATGAGCAGTTCTTC.

A few counts support this clonotype. The CDR3 protein is CSASGTGVHEQYF. In DNA, the CDR3 is TGCAGTGCTTCCGGGACAGGGGTTCACGAGCAGTACTTC. This chain joins TRBV20-1 and TRBJ2-7; 10 nucleotides line up with TRBD1. V trimming: 5 bases; J trimming: 5 bases; junction bases outside the gene matches: 6. The CDR3 spans 13 residues. Germline V gene data show CDR1 as DFQATT and CDR2 as SNEGSKA (reference sequence).

This clonotype has just a few counts. This rearrangement joins TRBV24-1 to TRBJ2-2; 9 bases are shared with TRBD1. The CDR3 is 15 residues long. Germline V CDR1 and CDR2: KGHDR, SFDVKD. V was clipped by 7 bases and J by 4 bases; unmatched bases: 6. The CDR3 nucleotides read TGTGCCACCAGACCGGGACAGGGAATCACCGGGGAGCTGTTTTTT. It is translated as CATRPGQGITGELFF.

The rearrangement joins TRBV6-5 to TRBJ2-7; TRBD1 aligns across 9 bases. V dropped 2 bases and J dropped 3; count of bases not matched to a gene: 2. CDR3 length equals 14 residues. CDR1 and CDR2 from the germline V gene are MNHEY and SVGAGI. Written as DNA, the CDR3 is TGTGCCAGCAGTTACGACAGGGGGTTCTACGAGCAGTACTTC. Translated: CASSYDRGFYEQYF.

On this clonotype itself: Mismatch with germline at one junction end may stem from a read error. The chain uses TRBV10-3 and TRBJ1-2; 7 bases align to TRBD1. The germline CDR1 and CDR2 sequences are ENHRY and SYGVKD. The CDR3 is made up of 12 amino acids. CDR3 sequence reads: CAIRGQNYGYSF. In nucleotides, the CDR3 is TGTGCCATCAGGGGACAGAACTATGGCTACTCCTTC.

The chain carries TRBV7-2 and TRBJ2-2, with a possible D match to TRBD1 (6 bases). CDR3 size: 15 residues. Between the trimmed V and J ends, which lost 3 bases and 5 bases, there was a span of 13 bases. In germline, CDR1 is SGHTA, CDR2 FQGNSA. The CDR3 region is CASSFRAGDTGELFF. CDR3 sequence (DNA): TGTGCCAGCAGCTTTAGGGCAGGGGATACCGGGGAGCTGTTTTTT.

The chain is built from TRBV3-1 and TRBJ2-3, with 9 positions matching TRBD2. The trim removed 3 bases at V and 15 bases at J, leaving 7 bases unmatched. CDR1 and CDR2 from the germline V gene are LGHDT and YNNKEL (reference sequence). The CDR3 extends over 12 amino acids. The CDR3, as DNA: TGTGCCAGCAGCCAGGAGACTAGCGGTAGCTATTTT. It translates to CASSQETSGSYF.

There are many counts of this clonotype. The rearrangement joins TRBV12-3 or TRBV12-4 to TRBJ2-2, with no clear D. V gave up 7 bases and J gave up 4 bases, with 4 bases separating them. This CDR3 is built from 11 residues. The CDR3 nucleotides read TGTGCCAGCACCCCCACCGGGGAGCTGTTTTTT. It is translated as CASTPTGELFF.

The chain couples TRBV12-3 or TRBV12-4 to TRBJ2-6; TRBD1 matches 10 bases. Trimming removed 3 bases from V and 0 bases from J; junction bases left unmatched: 2. The CDR3 totals 17 residues. The CDR3: CASSLGTGVSGANVLTF. CDR3 bases: TGTGCCAGCAGTTTGGGGACAGGGGTCTCTGGGGCCAACGTCCTGACTTTC.

The genes are TRBV10-1 and TRBJ1-3, with TRBD1 as a possible D gene (6 bases). V gave up 0 bases and J gave up 2 bases, with 8 bases separating them. Per germline, CDR1 WNHNN and CDR2 SYGVQD (reference sequence). This CDR3 has 15 amino acids. The CDR3 DNA is TGCGCCAGCAGTGAGTCGAACAGGGCTGGAAACACCATATATTTT. Residues: CASSESNRAGNTIYF.

Only a few counts were recorded for this clonotype. The rearrangement uses TRBV28 and TRBJ2-7; D possibly corresponds to TRBD1 (6 bases). The germline V gene encodes CDR1 MDHEN and CDR2 SYDVKM. The CDR3 has 14 residues. V lost 2 bases to trimming and J lost 5 bases, with 13 bases between them. The CDR3 reads CASSLSSGVNEQYF. The DNA for the CDR3 is TGTGCCAGCAGTTTAAGTTCAGGGGTCAACGAGCAGTACTTC.

The chain joins TRBV29-1 to TRBJ2-7; D unresolved. Trimming removed 6 bases at V and 1 base at J, with 10 bases between. Germline V gene data show CDR1 as SQVTM and CDR2 as ANQGSEA. The CDR3 totals 12 residues. CDR3 nucleotides: TGCAGCGTAGGGCTTACTTCCTACGAGCAGTACTTC. This translates into CSVGLTSYEQYF.

This clonotype was observed a single time. The chain combines TRBV27 with TRBJ2-7, with 9 bases identical to TRBD1. CDR1 MNHEY and CDR2 SMNVEV come from the germline V gene (reference sequence). The CDR3 totals 16 residues. Germline trimming cut 4 bases from V and 5 bases from J; bases unmatched to any gene: 12. Written as DNA, the CDR3 is TGTGCCAGCAGTTCCGTCCTGGGGACAGGGATCCACGAGCAGTACTTC. It encodes CASSSVLGTGIHEQYF.

This clonotype was counted at least ten times. The chain recombines TRBV29-1 with TRBJ2-7; D call uncertain. Germline CDR1 reads SQVTM; CDR2 reads ANQGSEA. V lost 0 bases, J lost 2 bases, and 11 bases lay in between. The CDR3 is 14 amino acids. Here the CDR3 reads CSVEDVGDTYEQYF. The CDR3 bases are TGCAGCGTTGAAGATGTTGGCGACACCTACGAGCAGTACTTC.

This chain uses TRBV12-3 or TRBV12-4 with TRBJ2-1, with a tentative D call TRBD2 (6 bases). V gave up 1 base and J gave up 7 bases, with 17 bases separating them. CDR3 size: 16 residues. The CDR3 sequence is CASSLGAGDPTNEQFF. DNA for the CDR3: TGTGCCAGCAGTTTAGGAGCGGGCGATCCTACAAATGAGCAGTTCTTC.

V gene TRBV11-2 combines with J gene TRBJ2-7, with D possibly being TRBD1 (5 bases). Germline V lookup: CDR1 SGHAT, CDR2 FQNNGV. CDR3 size: 14 residues. V lost 1 base and J 3 bases, leaving 10 bases between the germline ends. The chain's CDR3 is CASSLAFRGYEQYF. The CDR3 coding sequence is TGTGCCAGCAGCTTAGCGTTTAGGGGCTACGAGCAGTACTTC.

The chain is built from TRBV5-4 and TRBJ1-1; D is undetermined. Germline V gene lookup returns CDR1 SGHNT and CDR2 YYREEE (reference sequence). Trimming removed 0 bases from V and 2 bases from J, with 5 bases in between. The CDR3 spans 13 residues. The CDR3 sequence is CASSLASNTEAFF. CDR3 DNA: TGTGCCAGCAGCTTGGCTAGTAACACTGAAGCTTTCTTT.

The chain is built from TRBV5-6 and TRBJ2-3; D uncertain. The CDR3 spans 16 residues. V lost 4 bases to trimming and J lost 0 bases, with 15 bases between them. CDR1 and CDR2 from the germline V gene are SGHDT and YYEEEE. CDR3 DNA sequence: TGTGCCAGCAGCCCCGGGCCGGCTACTAGCACAGATACGCAGTATTTT. This encodes CASSPGPATSTDTQYF.

This clonotype was counted many times. The V and J genes are TRBV5-1 and TRBJ2-3, with D tentatively TRBD2 (6 bases). Between the trimmed V and J ends, which lost 6 bases and 0 bases, there was a span of 11 bases. The CDR3 spans 14 residues. Per the germline V gene, CDR1 is SGHRS and CDR2 is YFSETQ. The CDR3 region is CASKAGPSTDTQYF. CDR3 in DNA: TGCGCCAGCAAGGCGGGACCTAGCACAGATACGCAGTATTTT.

The V call is TRBV11-2, the J call TRBJ1-1, with D perhaps TRBD1 (6 bases). This CDR3 is 14 amino acids long. The germline V gene encodes CDR1 SGHAT and CDR2 FQNNGV. V was pared by 0 bases and J by 7 bases, with 12 bases between. CDR3 amino acids: CASSLDGQIHEAFF. CDR3 nucleotides: TGTGCCAGCAGCTTAGATGGACAGATACATGAAGCTTTCTTT.

V gene TRBV15 combines with J gene TRBJ2-5; D perhaps matches TRBD2 (5 bases). The germline V gene encodes CDR1 LNHNV and CDR2 YYDKDF (reference sequence). The CDR3 is 16 amino acids. The germline V and J ends were trimmed by 2 bases and 4 bases, with 17 bases remaining between them. The CDR3 nucleotides are TGTGCCACCAGCAGAATCCTGGGGAAGAGCGGAGAGACCCAGTACTTC. As protein: CATSRILGKSGETQYF. Together with reference TRBV15 and TRBJ2-5, the CDR3 gives the full variable domain: DAMVIQNPRYQVTQFGKPVTLSCSQTLNHNVMYWYQQKSSQAPKLLFHYYDKDFNNEADTPDNFQSRRPNTSFCFLDIRSPGLGDTAMYLCATSRILGKSGETQYFGPGTRLLVL.

This clonotype has a handful of counts. This chain links TRBV19 with TRBJ2-2; tentative D call: TRBD1 (5 bases). Between the trimmed V and J ends, which lost 6 bases and 0 bases, there was a span of 14 bases. Germline V gene data show CDR1 as LNHDA and CDR2 as SQIVND (reference sequence). The CDR3 extends over 16 amino acids. The CDR3: CASSTTAPPNTGELFF. The DNA for the CDR3 is TGTGCCAGTAGCACGACAGCGCCTCCGAACACCGGGGAGCTGTTTTTT.

Only a few counts were recorded for this clonotype. The chain employs TRBV20-1 and TRBJ2-7; TRBD2 matches 12 bases. V lost 5 bases, J lost 4 bases, and 6 bases stayed unmatched. Germline CDR1 reads DFQATT; CDR2 reads SNEGSKA (reference sequence). This CDR3 spans 14 amino acids. CDR3 sequence reads: CSAGGTSGSYEQYF. As DNA, the CDR3 is TGCAGTGCTGGGGGGACTAGCGGGTCTTACGAGCAGTACTTC.

The chain is built from TRBV2 and TRBJ2-6, with no clear D. This CDR3 is built from 18 residues. Between the trimmed V and J ends, which lost 3 bases and 3 bases, there was a span of 18 bases. Germline V gene data show CDR1 as SNHLY and CDR2 as FYNNEI. The CDR3 spells CASSDLGSQGIGANVLTF. Here the CDR3 DNA reads TGTGCCAGCAGTGACCTGGGATCGCAAGGGATTGGGGCCAACGTCCTGACTTTC.

Concerning this clonotype itself: The junction and the germline gene differ at one end; a read error may be behind it. This chain links TRBV6-2 or TRBV6-3 with TRBJ2-5; D is unresolved. The CDR3 has 11 amino acids. CDR1 is MNHEY and CDR2 is SVGEGT in the germline V gene. The CDR3 DNA is TGTGCCAGCAGCCGACTCGACCAGGTGAACTTC. This encodes CASSRLDQVNF.

This clonotype occurred a few times. This chain connects TRBV20-1 to TRBJ2-2; 9 bases align to TRBD1. Germline values: CDR1 DFQATT, CDR2 SNEGSKA (reference sequence). This CDR3 contains 18 residues. With 1 base clipped from V and 8 bases from J, the junction kept 17 bases outside the gene matches. The DNA for the CDR3 is TGCAGTGCTAGAGCCCTGTTTGGGGACAGGGAGAACAGTGGGGAGCTGTTTTTT. The encoded protein is CSARALFGDRENSGELFF.

V gene TRBV15 combines with J gene TRBJ2-5, with D tentatively TRBD1 (6 bases). This CDR3 contains 16 residues. Germline values: CDR1 LNHNV, CDR2 YYDKDF (reference sequence). V was cut by 3 bases and J by 0 bases, with 14 bases left in between. DNA for the CDR3: TGTGCCACCAGCAGCCCGGGACAAATCTACCAAGAGACCCAGTACTTC. Translated: CATSSPGQIYQETQYF. Full variable domain (remainder filled in from reference TRBV15 and TRBJ2-5): DAMVIQNPRYQVTQFGKPVTLSCSQTLNHNVMYWYQQKSSQAPKLLFHYYDKDFNNEADTPDNFQSRRPNTSFCFLDIRSPGLGDTAMYLCATSSPGQIYQETQYFGPGTRLLVL.

This clonotype was counted many times. The CDR3 nucleotides are TGCAGTGCTAGAGCAGCTCTGGAGAATTCACCCCTCCACTTT. Translated: CSARAALENSPLHF. The rearrangement joins TRBV20-1 to TRBJ1-6; D is unresolved. Per the germline V gene, CDR1 is DFQATT and CDR2 is SNEGSKA (reference sequence). This CDR3 comprises 14 residues. The ends were cut back, 1 base at V and 7 bases at J, with 11 bases in the middle.

The chain combines TRBV21-1 with TRBJ2-7. TRBV21-1 is a recognized pseudogene. This CDR3 has 14 residues. CDR3 region: CASTVASRFLKQYF. The CDR3 DNA reads as TGTGCCAGCACCGTTGCCAGCCGATTTTTGAAGCAGTACTTC.

The chain recombines TRBV29-1 with TRBJ2-3, with 14 bases aligning to TRBD2. V lost 3 bases and J lost 0; bases outside the gene matches: 2. CDR1 SQVTM and CDR2 ANQGSEA come from the germline V gene. CDR3 size: 16 residues. CDR3 nucleotide sequence: TGCAGCGTTGAGGGGACTAGCGGGGGTAGCACAGATACGCAGTATTTT. This codes for CSVEGTSGGSTDTQYF.